The 26 T cell receptor beta chains presented below share a single source sample, sequenced in a study of blood T cell repertoires in COVID-19. Sequenced by immunoSEQ multiplex PCR; TCRdb stores in-frame clones only, minus some. The sample has approximately 140,000 clones; roughly four fifths are singletons. Material: peripheral blood. The source is a human donor with acute or convalescent COVID-19. The donor label of this sample is uncertain.

The chain combines TRBV7-9 with TRBJ2-5, with 9 bases matching TRBD1. Unmatched junction bases numbered 7, after V lost 1 base and J lost 4 bases. CDR1 and CDR2 from the germline V gene are SEHNR and FQNEAQ (reference sequence). There are 16 residues in the CDR3. DNA of the CDR3: TGTGCCAGCAGCTTAGATGGTCTGGACAGGGGAGAGACCCAGTACTTC. As protein: CASSLDGLDRGETQYF.

The chain carries TRBV5-1 and TRBJ1-2; 9 nucleotides line up with TRBD1. This CDR3 comprises 16 residues. The V gene end was trimmed by 7 bases and the J gene end by 2 bases; junction bases not matched to a gene: 12. Germline CDR1 and CDR2: SGHRS and YFSETQ. CDR3 amino acids: CASGLGQGYGNYGYTF. The CDR3 region has the DNA TGCGCCAGCGGATTAGGACAGGGGTACGGGAACTATGGCTACACCTTC.

This clone was counted only a few times. V usage is TRBV6-5 and J usage is TRBJ2-5, with TRBD2 identical over 7 bases. The germline V gene encodes CDR1 MNHEY and CDR2 SVGAGI. Germline trimming cut 6 bases from V and 1 base from J; bases unmatched to any gene: 5. The CDR3 consists of 14 residues. CDR3 loop: CASRRGTSQETQYF. CDR3 in DNA: TGTGCCAGCAGGCGGGGGACTTCCCAAGAGACCCAGTACTTC.

This clone has a single count. This chain uses TRBV6-5 with TRBJ2-2; TRBD1 might be the D (6 bases). Trimming pared 7 bases from V and 1 base from J, leaving 10 bases between. Germline V gene sequence: CDR1 MNHEY, CDR2 SVGAGI. This CDR3 spans 14 amino acids. CDR3 DNA sequence: TGTGCCAGCAAACAGGGCCTGAACACCGGGGAGCTGTTTTTT. It is translated as CASKQGLNTGELFF.

The chain recombines TRBV2 with TRBJ1-2; D call uncertain. V dropped 5 bases and J dropped 2 bases, with 12 bases sitting between them. Germline V gene sequence: CDR1 SNHLY, CDR2 FYNNEI. The CDR3 runs to 14 residues. CDR3 region: CASSLETRNYGYTF. CDR3 in DNA: TGTGCCAGCAGTCTAGAGACGAGAAACTATGGCTACACCTTC. Drawing the rest from reference TRBV2 and TRBJ1-2, the complete variable domain is EPEVTQTPSHQVTQMGQEVILRCVPISNHLYFYWYRQILGQKVEFLVSFYNNEISEKSEIFDDQFSVERPDGSNFTLKIRSTKLEDSAMYFCASSLETRNYGYTFGSGTRLTVV.

This chain uses TRBV19 with TRBJ1-3, with no clear D. V was cut by 7 bases and J by 2 bases, with 12 bases left in between. There are 14 residues in the CDR3. Germline V gives CDR1 LNHDA, CDR2 SQIVND (reference sequence). DNA of the CDR3: TGTGCCAGTAATCGCGAGGAAGCTGGAAACACCATATATTTT. This translates into CASNREEAGNTIYF.

This sequence joins TRBV5-4 and TRBJ1-2; a possible D gene is TRBD1 (5 bases). Deletions cut 4 bases from V and 7 bases from J, with 14 bases between. Germline CDR1 reads SGHNT; CDR2 reads YYREEE (reference sequence). This CDR3 has 13 residues. DNA for the CDR3: TGTGCCAGCAGCCTCCCCAGGGATTCTGGCTACACCTTC. Its translation: CASSLPRDSGYTF.

Comment on this clone: Other DNA sequences within the sample encode an identical CDR3. The chain joins TRBV11-2 to TRBJ1-3; TRBD1 matches at 8 bases. Germline V gene sequence: CDR1 SGHAT, CDR2 FQNNGV. The CDR3 totals 15 residues. With 3 bases clipped from V and 4 bases from J, the junction kept 5 bases outside the gene matches. The CDR3 spells CASSLHRGTGNTIYF. In DNA form, the CDR3 reads TGTGCCAGCAGCTTGCACAGGGGGACAGGAAACACCATATATTTT.

V is TRBV2 and J is TRBJ2-1, with 10 bases identical to TRBD2. The CDR3 runs 16 residues. After removal of 0 bases from V and 7 bases from J, the junction contained 6 bases not matched to a gene. Germline assignment: CDR1 SNHLY and CDR2 FYNNEI. The CDR3 region has the DNA TGTGCCAGCAGTGAAGCGTTGGGACTAGCGAGGAATGAGCAGTTCTTC. Amino acids: CASSEALGLARNEQFF.

This clone was detected once. The junction and the germline gene differ at one end; a read error may be behind it. The V and J genes are TRBV7-7 and TRBJ2-5; 7 bases agree with TRBD2. CDR1 SSHAT and CDR2 FNYEAQ come from the germline V gene (reference sequence). CDR3 length: 15 amino acids. DNA for the CDR3: TGTGCTAGCAGCTTAGAGACTAGCTCAGGGCAGACCCAGTACTTC. The encoded protein is CASSLETSSGQTQYF.

This chain joins TRBV4-3 and TRBJ2-2; TRBD2 aligns across 10 bases. Germline V lookup: CDR1 LGHNA, CDR2 YSLEER. V dropped 0 bases and J dropped 7; count of bases not matched to a gene: 11. The CDR3 has 18 amino acids. The CDR3 reads CASSQDREAGGPGGELFF. CDR3 DNA: TGCGCCAGCAGCCAAGATCGTGAAGCGGGGGGGCCTGGCGGGGAGCTGTTTTTT.

The genes are TRBV11-2 and TRBJ2-7; TRBD1 agrees at 12 bases. The CDR3 consists of 18 residues. CDR1 is SGHAT and CDR2 is FQNNGV in the germline V gene. The trim removed 0 bases at V and 1 base at J, leaving 7 bases unmatched. CDR3 residues: CASSLDLGGQGASYEQYF. CDR3 nucleotide sequence: TGTGCCAGCAGCTTAGACCTCGGGGGACAGGGGGCATCCTACGAGCAGTACTTC.

The chain carries TRBV5-6 and TRBJ1-1; D remains unclear. This CDR3 has 16 amino acids. Germline values: CDR1 SGHDT, CDR2 YYEEEE. V gave up 2 bases and J gave up 0 bases, with 14 bases separating them. CDR3 bases: TGTGCCAGCAGCTTTGGTAGGAGGCGCATGAACACTGAAGCTTTCTTT. Its protein product is CASSFGRRRMNTEAFF.

V usage is TRBV5-1 and J usage is TRBJ1-6; D gene unclear. CDR3 size: 18 residues. Germline values: CDR1 SGHRS, CDR2 YFSETQ. V was clipped by 1 base and J by 0 bases, with 14 bases between them. The CDR3 nucleotides are TGCGCCAGCAGCTTGTCAGGTCTCGCGAGCTCCTATAATTCACCCCTCCACTTT. Its protein product is CASSLSGLASSYNSPLHF.

The chain links TRBV7-3 to TRBJ1-3; 9 nucleotides match TRBD1. Germline values: CDR1 SGHTA, CDR2 FQGTGA. Trimming cost V 5 bases and J 4 bases; bases outside gene matches: 9. The CDR3 runs 16 residues. CDR3 region: CASSQQPGTGGNTIYF. The CDR3 nucleotides are TGTGCCAGCAGCCAACAGCCCGGGACAGGGGGAAACACCATATATTTT.

The CDR3 protein is CASSEEAGVQPQHF. The CDR3 nucleotides read TGTGCCAGCAGTGAAGAGGCAGGGGTTCAGCCCCAGCATTTT. This chain uses TRBV2 with TRBJ1-5, with D perhaps TRBD1 (6 bases). Germline V gene lookup returns CDR1 SNHLY and CDR2 FYNNEI. The CDR3 spans 14 residues. Trimming took off 1 base at V and 6 bases at J, with 10 bases between the two ends. Combining the CDR3 with reference TRBV2 and TRBJ1-5 gives the whole variable domain EPEVTQTPSHQVTQMGQEVILRCVPISNHLYFYWYRQILGQKVEFLVSFYNNEISEKSEIFDDQFSVERPDGSNFTLKIRSTKLEDSAMYFCASSEEAGVQPQHFGDGTRLSIL.

The V call is TRBV10-3, the J call TRBJ1-2; D is possibly TRBD1 (5 bases). Trimming removed 1 base at V and 12 bases at J, with 15 bases between. Germline CDR1 reads ENHRY; CDR2 reads SYGVKD. CDR3 size: 13 residues. The CDR3 DNA reads TGTGCCATCAGTGAGTGGGGTCGTGACAGCAACACCTTC. This codes for CAISEWGRDSNTF.

The chain has TRBV5-5 and TRBJ2-1; weak D call: TRBD1 (5 bases). The germline CDR1 and CDR2 sequences are SGHKS and YYEKEE (reference sequence). The CDR3 sequence is 14 residues long. The germline V and J ends were trimmed by 1 base and 4 bases, with 9 bases remaining between them. CDR3 amino acids: CASSLWGGYNEQFF. CDR3 bases: TGTGCCAGCAGCTTGTGGGGCGGTTACAATGAGCAGTTCTTC.

The V call is TRBV18, the J call TRBJ1-1; 8 positions agree with TRBD1. The CDR3 has 15 amino acids. V was pared by 4 bases and J by 5 bases, with 9 bases of the junction left unmatched. The V gene's germline CDR1 is KGHSH and CDR2 LQKENI. The CDR3 reads CASSRRTGTGTEAFF. Written as DNA, the CDR3 is TGTGCCAGCTCACGTAGGACAGGGACGGGGACTGAAGCTTTCTTT.

The CDR3 DNA reads TGTGCCAGCAGCCAAGCCCGCTGGGACAGTAATGAAAAACTGTTTTTT. It specifies CASSQARWDSNEKLFF. The chain links TRBV4-2 to TRBJ1-4, with 7 bases identical to TRBD1. The CDR3 is 16 residues long. The germline gives CDR1 LGHNA, CDR2 YNFKEQ. The V and J ends lost 1 base and 4 bases, in that order; junction bases with no gene match: 6.

The table lists this clone with a count of one. The chain has TRBV18 and TRBJ1-1, with a possible D match to TRBD1 (6 bases). The V gene lost 3 bases and the J gene lost 4 bases, with 12 bases spanning the gap. The CDR3 extends over 14 amino acids. Germline V gene sequence: CDR1 KGHSH, CDR2 LQKENI. The CDR3 nucleotides read TGTGCCAGCTCACCGTGGGGGCGCGTCACTGAAGCTTTCTTT. Translation gives CASSPWGRVTEAFF.

This chain connects TRBV7-9 to TRBJ1-6; perhaps TRBD1 as D (6 bases). V was pared by 0 bases and J by 14 bases, with 14 bases between. This CDR3 has 14 amino acids. Germline lookup yields CDR1 SEHNR and CDR2 FQNEAQ (reference sequence). The CDR3 nucleotides are TGTGCCAGCAGCTTAGCGCGTGGGGGCTCGACCCTCCACTTT. Translation gives CASSLARGGSTLHF.

V and J are TRBV10-1 and TRBJ2-3; TRBD2 matches 11 bases. CDR1 is WNHNN, CDR2 SYGVQD, per germline (reference sequence). With V trimmed by 2 bases and J by 6 bases, 7 bases remained unmatched. There are 16 residues in the CDR3. The CDR3: CASSEPGLAEGDTQYF. The DNA of the CDR3 is TGCGCCAGCAGTGAGCCGGGACTAGCGGAAGGGGATACGCAGTATTTT.

CDR3 sequence reads: CAWSGPDEKLFF. In DNA, the CDR3 is TGTGCCTGGAGTGGGCCCGATGAAAAACTGTTTTTT. The rearrangement joins TRBV30 to TRBJ1-4; D unclear. The CDR3 length is 12 residues. Germline CDR1 reads GTSNPN; CDR2 reads SVGIG (reference sequence). Trimming pared 1 base from V and 6 bases from J, leaving 6 bases between.

Here the CDR3 DNA reads TGCGCCAGCAGCCTATACCTGACAGGGACTGGTGGGGCCAACGTCCTGACTTTC. Its protein is CASSLYLTGTGGANVLTF. The chain uses TRBV5-1 and TRBJ2-6, with a weak D call TRBD1 (7 bases). The CDR3 totals 18 residues. V was shortened by 4 bases and J by 3 bases, with 20 bases between the two germline ends. CDR1 and CDR2 from the germline V gene are SGHRS and YFSETQ.

In regard to this clone: One junction end does not reproduce the germline sequence, and a read error may be involved. This chain joins TRBV27 and TRBJ1-6, with a possible D match to TRBD1 (6 bases). Germline values: CDR1 MNHEY, CDR2 SMNVEV (reference sequence). The CDR3 contains 16 residues. The CDR3 reads CAGSLSGVSFNSPLHF. The CDR3 nucleotides are TGTGCCGGCAGTTTATCAGGGGTCTCATTTAATTCACCCCTCCACTTT.